These 12 T cell receptor beta chains were all obtained from the same sample, sequenced in a study of OX40 agonist ivuxolimab in advanced cancers. This table comes from immunoSEQ multiplex PCR, and its TCRdb copy is limited to in-frame clones, with some not included. The sample shows tens of thousands of clones, about 81% of them seen only once. Sequences were derived from CD4+ or CD8+ T cells sorted from blood, sampled in a trial of the OX40 agonist ivuxolimab. These TCRs come from an adult with an advanced solid tumor such as melanoma, head and neck, liver or kidney cancer.

The V gene is TRBV4-3, the J gene TRBJ2-1; 7 positions agree with TRBD1. Germline CDR1 and CDR2: LGHNA and YSLEER. This CDR3 spans 17 amino acids. Germline trimming cut 2 bases from V and 2 bases from J; bases unmatched to any gene: 9. The CDR3 bases are TGCGCCAGCAGCCAAAGGCTATTGGGACAGACCTACAATGAGCAGTTCTTC. As protein: CASSQRLLGQTYNEQFF.

V is TRBV7-9 and J is TRBJ2-1; tentatively, D is TRBD2 (6 bases). There are 15 residues in the CDR3. The V gene's germline CDR1 is SEHNR and CDR2 FQNEAQ (reference sequence). V was cut by 3 bases and J by 0 bases, with 9 bases left in between. The chain's CDR3 is CASSLPRDSYNEQFF. CDR3 nucleotides: TGTGCCAGCAGCTTGCCGCGGGACTCCTACAATGAGCAGTTCTTC.

This clone has a handful of counts. The rearrangement uses TRBV11-2 and TRBJ2-1; TRBD2 might be the D (6 bases). From germline, CDR1 is SGHAT and CDR2 FQNNGV. V was shortened by 4 bases and J by 1 base, with 11 bases between the two germline ends. CDR3 size: 15 residues. Written as DNA, the CDR3 is TGTGCCAGCAGCTCCGGGACTCAATCCTACAATGAGCAGTTCTTC. This codes for CASSSGTQSYNEQFF.

V and J are TRBV4-1 and TRBJ2-1, with 14 positions matching TRBD2. This CDR3 has 15 amino acids. The trim removed 6 bases at V and 8 bases at J, leaving 6 bases unmatched. CDR1 and CDR2 from the germline V gene are MGHRA and YSYEKL. The CDR3 loop reads CASSYGTSGSDEQFF. DNA for the CDR3: TGCGCCAGCAGTTACGGGACTAGCGGGAGCGATGAGCAGTTCTTC.

The gene calls are TRBV19 and TRBJ1-5; 9 bases align to TRBD1. Looked up from germline, CDR1 is LNHDA and CDR2 is SQIVND (reference sequence). CDR3 length equals 13 residues. Trimming at V came to 10 bases and at J to 6 bases, leaving 7 bases not matched to a gene. This CDR3 is CATSGTGIQPQHF. In nucleotides, the CDR3 is TGTGCCACTTCCGGGACAGGGATTCAGCCCCAGCATTTT.

This chain links TRBV5-1 with TRBJ1-1; no clear D gene. This CDR3 is 13 amino acids long. CDR1 and CDR2 from the germline V gene are SGHRS and YFSETQ. V lost 1 base, J lost 3 bases, and 7 bases lay in between. The CDR3 protein is CASSLSEDTEAFF. The DNA of the CDR3 is TGCGCCAGCAGCTTGTCAGAGGACACTGAAGCTTTCTTT.

The CDR3, as DNA: TGTGCCAGCAGCTTAGCGCCCAGGCCTGAAGCTTTCTTT. Its translation: CASSLAPRPEAFF. This chain joins TRBV7-9 and TRBJ1-1; D not resolved. The CDR3 sequence is 13 residues long. Trimming cost V 0 bases and J 6 bases, with 8 bases left between them. Germline CDR1 is SEHNR and CDR2 is FQNEAQ (reference sequence).

The chain combines TRBV5-6 with TRBJ2-1, with 9 nucleotides matching TRBD2. The CDR3 covers 19 residues. Germline V CDR1 and CDR2: SGHDT, YYEEEE. V lost 0 bases and J lost 10; bases outside the gene matches: 20. As DNA, the CDR3 is TGTGCCAGCAGCTTGGTGGGTGCGGGAGGGTCCCTGGGCGTCAAGGAGCAGTTCTTC. Protein product: CASSLVGAGGSLGVKEQFF.

The DNA for the CDR3 is TGTGCCAGCAGTGTATCCGGGACAAATTCGGGCTACACCTTC. Its protein is CASSVSGTNSGYTF. The chain employs TRBV6-1 and TRBJ1-2; a possible D gene is TRBD1 (6 bases). The CDR3 contains 14 residues. Germline V gene data show CDR1 as MNHNS and CDR2 as SASEGT. Trimming shortened V by 4 bases and J by 8 bases, and 17 bases separated the two germline ends.

This rearrangement joins TRBV27 to TRBJ2-5, with D maybe TRBD1 (8 bases). TRBJ2-7 explains the end of the DNA better; the J call may be wrong. Germline-derived CDR1 and CDR2 are MNHEY and SMNVEV (reference sequence). The CDR3 is 14 residues long. CDR3: CASWTGTKPYEQYF. CDR3 coding DNA: TGTGCCAGCTGGACAGGGACTAAACCTTACGAGCAGTACTTC.

The V and J genes are TRBV29-1 and TRBJ1-2, with D possibly TRBD1 on 5 matching bases. CDR3 length equals 14 residues. The germline V and J ends were trimmed by 1 base and 5 bases, with 14 bases remaining between them. In germline, CDR1 is SQVTM, CDR2 ANQGSEA. Here the CDR3 reads CSVEAGASGYGYTF. For the CDR3, the DNA is TGCAGCGTTGAAGCTGGGGCATCTGGATATGGCTACACCTTC.

This sequence joins TRBV5-1 and TRBJ1-2; 7 nucleotides agree with TRBD1. The CDR3 is 14 residues long. Looked up from germline, CDR1 is SGHRS and CDR2 is YFSETQ. V shed 0 bases and J 3 bases; nucleotides not matched to a gene: 2. In DNA, the CDR3 is TGCGCCAGCAGCTTGGGGGACAGCGACTATGGCTACACCTTC. Encoded protein: CASSLGDSDYGYTF.